This TCR beta chain was observed in a study of T-cell reconstitution after alpha-beta-depleted transplantation in children. Findings and caveats of the study: Several hundred rapidly expanded clones from non-depleted graft cells reportedly supplied alpha-beta T cells about two months post-transplant.

Molecular barcoding with unique molecular identifiers was used for the TCRbeta library. TCRdb processed the PCR reads anew with MiXCR; each CDR3 protein has one entry. The data hold about 420,000 distinct CDR3 sequences, with 15% to 20% observed a single time. This clonotype has just a few counts. Its target is unknown. Germline lookup yields CDR1 SGHAT and CDR2 FQNNGV. The length of the CDR3 is 18 residues. The trim removed 1 base at V and 4 bases at J, leaving 7 bases unmatched. V is TRBV11-2 and J is TRBJ2-1, with 13 nucleotides matching TRBD2. This clonotype was sampled from a boy younger than two who had a stem cell transplant for Wiskott-Aldrich syndrome, so the T cells may come from the graft donor. The sample here was PBMCs, mostly from graft donor cells, taken 360 days after TCRalphabeta/CD19-depleted stem cell transplant. The CDR3 nucleotides read TGTGCCAGCAGCTTAGGCCGTACTAGCGGGAGGGCATACAATGAGCAGTTCTTC. Translation gives CASSLGRTSGRAYNEQFF.